The present T cell receptor beta chain was sequenced within a study of spatial heterogeneity in lung cancer. Overall study context: Around 22 months after resection was the median timing of the follow-up PBMC samples, which were sequenced when available. Each time, sequencing found more beta-chain sequences than alpha-chain sequences.

This CDR3 has 15 residues. The V end lost 6 bases, the J end lost 0 bases, and 15 bases lay between the germline ends. The germline CDR1 and CDR2 sequences are MDHEN and SYDVKM. Time point described: blood at routine non-recurrence follow-up after resection. Material for sequencing was whole RNA from tumor, nontumor lung or frozen PBMC, left unsorted. TCRdb analysed the 5' RACE reads with MiXCR anew, one entry per CDR3 protein. Of 43,000 or so distinct CDR3 sequences in the sample, 12% are singletons; the top ten hold roughly 32%. Ten or more counts support this clonotype. The source material was PBMCs, sampled at follow-up. The clonotype originates from a male donor with early-stage non-small cell lung cancer. V usage is TRBV28 and J usage is TRBJ2-7, with D possibly TRBD2 on 7 matching bases. DNA for the CDR3: TGTGCCAGCAGCGTCGTAGGGGGGGGCTCCTACGAGCAGTACTTC. Its translation: CASSVVGGGSYEQYF.